Listed below are T cell receptor beta chains from one sample, sequenced in a study of blood T cell repertoires in COVID-19. TCRdb keeps only in-frame clones here, not all; method: immunoSEQ multiplex PCR. The sample lists 75,000 to 95,000 clones, about 74% seen once, with under 5% in the top ten. What was sequenced was peripheral blood. These receptor sequences come from a man between 65 and 79 years old with COVID-19, enrolled during active disease. Each CDR3 is given with its conserved first and last residue. The D gene is left open where the match is weak. Clone size is stated in some rows and not others, as once, few, many or a class when expanded.

TGTGCCAGTAGTATCCTAGCGCCCAACAATGAGCAGTTCTTC | CASSILAPNNEQFF | - | - | TRBJ2-1 | TRBV19
TGTGCCAGCAGAACAGGGGGAGATCAAGATACGCAGTATTTT | CASRTGGDQDTQYF | TRBD1 | once | TRBJ2-3 | TRBV2
TGTGCCAGCAGCCTCCTCCGGGACAGGGCCGGGGAGCTGTTTTTT | CASSLLRDRAGELFF | TRBD1 | - | TRBJ2-2 | TRBV7-9
TGTGCCAGCAGCCCCTCCCGAGGCCCGGAATTCACAGATACGCAGTATTTT | CASSPSRGPEFTDTQYF | - | - | TRBJ2-3 | TRBV7-8
TGTGCCAGCAGTCTCAGCGGGGTGGGGGAGACCCAGTACTTC | CASSLSGVGETQYF | TRBD2 | - | TRBJ2-5 | TRBV9
TGTGCCAGCAGCGTATATGACCAGCGGGAGAGGAATGAGCAGTTCTTC | CASSVYDQRERNEQFF | TRBD2 | - | TRBJ2-1 | TRBV9
TGTGCCAGCAGTTCGGGACAGGGGACCTCACCCCTCCACTTT | CASSSGQGTSPLHF | TRBD1 | - | TRBJ1-6 | TRBV6-2/TRBV6-3
TGTGCCAGCTCCCCCAGGACAAGCTCCTACGAGCAGTACTTC | CASSPRTSSYEQYF | - | - | TRBJ2-7 | TRBV18
TGCGCCAGCAGCAAACAGGGTTCACCTGGGGCCAACGTCCTGACTTTC | CASSKQGSPGANVLTF | - | - | TRBJ2-6 | TRBV5-1
TGTGCCAGCAGCTTAGTACAGCGGGAGGGCGGAACAGATACGCAGTATTTT | CASSLVQREGGTDTQYF | TRBD2 | - | TRBJ2-3 | TRBV7-3